These 11 T cell receptor beta chains came from one sample sequenced in a study of tissue T cells after allogeneic stem cell transplantation. Time point meaning: mouse harvest day 7 after allogeneic transplant. Each mouse received 10^7 T-cell-depleted marrow cells plus 10^6 splenic CD5+ T cells by tail vein. This table comes from immunoSEQ multiplex PCR, and its TCRdb copy is limited to in-frame clones, with some not included. The sample carries 7,200 or so clones, roughly half recorded once. The sample consisted of gut tissue. Receptor source: a female BALB/c mouse given C57BL/6 T cells with graft-versus-host disease after an allogeneic hematopoietic cell transplant.

This clone has only a few counts. Mouse germline and gene names are used. Sequencing ends 1 residue short of the CDR3 end; the germline J gene provides the rest. The chain employs TRBV3 and TRBJ2-2, with 7 bases matching TRBD1. Per germline, CDR1 SNHLY and CDR2 FYNGKV (reference sequence). Trimming cost V 6 bases and J 3 bases; bases outside gene matches: 1. CDR3 length equals 13 residues. The CDR3 reads CASRTGYTGQLYF. The part of the CDR3 DNA that was read is TGTGCCAGCAGGACAGGGTACACCGGGCAGCTCTAC.

Points on this clone: The genes are named according to mouse. The read comes to an end 1 residue before the CDR3 does, leaving the germline J gene to fill in the end. The V gene is TRBV3, the J gene TRBJ1-2, with a weak D call TRBD1 (5 bases). The CDR3 covers 15 residues. In germline, CDR1 is SNHLY, CDR2 FYNGKV (reference sequence). V shed 1 base and J shed 0 bases, with 9 bases lying between them. The covered CDR3 bases are TGTGCCAGCAGCTTAGGTAGGGGAGCAAACTCCGACTACACC. Protein sequence: CASSLGRGANSDYT. The complete CDR3 protein is CASSLGRGANSDYTF.

With regard to this clone: Gene labels here are mouse ones. The CDR3 end falls 1 residue outside the read, so it is completed with the germline J gene. This chain connects TRBV13-2 to TRBJ2-7; 7 bases map to TRBD2. Germline CDR1 NNHNN, CDR2 SYGAGS (reference sequence). V trimming: 5 bases; J trimming: 4 bases; junction bases outside the gene matches: 3. The CDR3 sequence is 12 residues long. The CDR3 spells CASGLGVYEQYF. The CDR3 DNA, read in part, is TGTGCCAGCGGGCTGGGGGTTTATGAACAGTAC.

As regards this clone: The listed genes are named as in mouse. CDR3 DNA (partial): TGTGCCAGCGGCAACAGGGGAAATTCGCCCCTCTAC. Protein product: CASGNRGNSPLY. From start to end, the CDR3 is CASGNRGNSPLYF. The gene calls are TRBV13-2 and TRBJ1-6, with 7 positions matching TRBD1. The CDR3 is cut off 1 residue early in the read; its end comes from the germline J gene. TRBJ1-6 belongs to the ORF category, with a function that is uncertain. The V gene's germline CDR1 is NNHNN and CDR2 SYGAGS (reference sequence). The CDR3 runs to 13 residues. The V segment lost 5 bases and the J segment 7 bases; nucleotides outside the gene matches: 3.

On this clone: The gene symbols are mouse symbols. The CDR3 end falls 1 residue outside the read, so it is completed with the germline J gene. The chain employs TRBV23 and TRBJ1-1. The CDR3 consists of 9 residues. The germline V gene has CDR1 KGHTA and CDR2 FQNQQP. CDR3 DNA, as far as it was read: TGCTCCAGCAGTCAAGGCGTCTTC. Translating it yields CSSSQGVF. The whole CDR3 sequence is CSSSQGVFF.

The sample holds a few counts of this clone. Gene names refer to mouse genes. The read comes to an end 1 residue before the CDR3 does, leaving the germline J gene to fill in the end. This rearrangement joins TRBV14 to TRBJ2-5; D unclear. The CDR3 is 13 amino acids. CDR1 and CDR2 from the germline V gene are SGHDT and FRDEAV. Trimming shortened V by 4 bases and J by 0 bases, and 6 bases separated the two germline ends. The sequenced CDR3 bases are TGTGCCAGCAGTCCGTCTAACCAAGACACCCAGTAC. It specifies CASSPSNQDTQY. The full CDR3 protein is CASSPSNQDTQYF.

Of note for this clone: Gene names are the mouse ones. The read comes to an end 1 residue before the CDR3 does, leaving the germline J gene to fill in the end. The gene calls are TRBV17 and TRBJ2-2; D is undetermined. CDR1 and CDR2 (germline): MNHDT, YYDKIL. Trimming left V 6 bases short and J 0 bases short, with 5 bases between. This CDR3 spans 13 amino acids. CDR3: CASSPANTGQLYF. Partial CDR3 DNA: TGTGCTAGCAGCCCCGCAAACACCGGGCAGCTCTAC. Variable domain in full (rest from reference TRBV17 and TRBJ2-2): DTTVKQNPRYKLARVGKPVNLICSQTMNHDTMYWYQKKPNQAPKLLLFYYDKILNREADTFEKFQSSRPNNSFCSLYIGSAGLEYSAMYLCASSPANTGQLYFGEGSKLTVL.

This clone showed up just a few times. Gene names and germline refer to mouse. The read halts 1 residue ahead of the CDR3 end, with the missing end drawn from the germline J gene. The chain employs TRBV26 and TRBJ2-7; unclear D gene. V lost 5 bases and J 0 bases, leaving 8 bases between the germline ends. Germline values: CDR1 KGHPV, CDR2 FQNQEV (reference sequence). The CDR3 consists of 13 residues. CDR3 bases read: TGTGCCAGCAGTGCAGTAAACTCCTATGAACAGTAC. Translated: CASSAVNSYEQY. The whole CDR3 is CASSAVNSYEQYF.

Concerning this clone: Genes and germline come from the mouse. The CDR3 end falls 1 residue outside the read, so it is completed with the germline J gene. This same CDR3 is encoded by further DNA sequences in the sample. V gene TRBV26 combines with J gene TRBJ1-6; no definite D call. TRBJ1-6 is placed among ORFs of uncertain function. CDR1 is KGHPV, CDR2 FQNQEV, per germline (reference sequence). Trimming shortened V by 6 bases and J by 6 bases, and 15 bases separated the two germline ends. This CDR3 contains 15 residues. CDR3 region: CASSLHQFGNSPLYF. CDR3 DNA, as far as it was read: TGTGCCAGCAGCCTGCACCAGTTCGGTAATTCGCCCCTCTAC.

In the case of this clone: The listed genes are named as in mouse. The CDR3 end is not reached by the read, which stops 1 residue before it; the germline J gene fills it in. This chain connects TRBV5 to TRBJ2-5, with 10 nucleotides matching TRBD2. Germline V gene sequence: CDR1 LGHNA, CDR2 YNLKQL (reference sequence). Unmatched junction bases numbered 3, after V lost 3 bases and J lost 0 bases. The CDR3 spans 16 residues. The CDR3 sequence: CASSQDWGFNQDTQYF. The CDR3 bases that were read are TGTGCCAGCAGCCAGGACTGGGGGTTTAACCAAGACACCCAGTAC.

The table lists this clone with a few counts. A read error is possible here, since a much larger clone lies one base away. Gene names follow the mouse nomenclature. Coverage ceases 1 residue before the CDR3 finishes, and the germline J gene fills in the end. V is TRBV3 and J is TRBJ2-7; weak D call: TRBD1 (6 bases). Between the trimmed V and J ends, which lost 5 bases and 4 bases, there was a span of 9 bases. Germline loops: CDR1 SNHLY, CDR2 FYNGKV (reference sequence). CDR3 length: 12 residues. CDR3 in amino acids: CASSPGQYEQYF. CDR3 bases read: TGTGCCAGCAGCCCGGGACAATATGAACAGTAC.